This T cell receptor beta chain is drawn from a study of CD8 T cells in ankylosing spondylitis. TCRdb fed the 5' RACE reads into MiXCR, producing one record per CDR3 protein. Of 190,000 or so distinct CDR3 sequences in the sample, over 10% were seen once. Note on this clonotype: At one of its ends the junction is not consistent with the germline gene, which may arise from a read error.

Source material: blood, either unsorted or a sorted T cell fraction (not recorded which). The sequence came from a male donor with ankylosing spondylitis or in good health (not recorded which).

CDR3 residues: CASCQVGGSTGELFF. The DNA of the CDR3 is TGTGCCAGCTGCCAAGTCGGGGGCAGTACCGGGGAGCTGTTTTTT. This chain links TRBV3-1 with TRBJ2-2; D is perhaps TRBD1 or TRBD2 (6 bases each). The CDR3 sequence is 15 residues long. The germline V gene has CDR1 LGHDT and CDR2 YNNKEL (reference sequence).